This TCR beta chain was obtained from a study of blood T cell repertoires in COVID-19. Overall study context: The samples span acute and convalescent COVID-19 from the United States, Italy and Spain. The analysed material was cDNA or gDNA that came from T cells, B-cell-depleted T cells, or PBMCs.

Methods used by the authors: Amplifying reference gene primers gave estimates of nucleated cell counts. Sequenced by immunoSEQ multiplex PCR; TCRdb stores in-frame clones only, minus some. V, J and clone size are those of that table, while D and trimming were read from the DNA. The sample has nearly 55,000 clones, 70% to 90% seen once. The sequencing input was peripheral blood. This receptor was taken from a man aged 65 to 85 with active COVID-19.

CDR3 loop: CASSIGQGAGYGYTF. The CDR3 bases are TGTGCCAGTAGTATAGGTCAGGGGGCGGGCTATGGCTACACCTTC. The rearrangement links TRBV19 to TRBJ1-2; TRBD1 matches 8 bases. The V gene's germline CDR1 is LNHDA and CDR2 SQIVND (reference sequence). The V and J ends lost 1 base and 4 bases, in that order; junction bases with no gene match: 5. The CDR3 has 15 residues.